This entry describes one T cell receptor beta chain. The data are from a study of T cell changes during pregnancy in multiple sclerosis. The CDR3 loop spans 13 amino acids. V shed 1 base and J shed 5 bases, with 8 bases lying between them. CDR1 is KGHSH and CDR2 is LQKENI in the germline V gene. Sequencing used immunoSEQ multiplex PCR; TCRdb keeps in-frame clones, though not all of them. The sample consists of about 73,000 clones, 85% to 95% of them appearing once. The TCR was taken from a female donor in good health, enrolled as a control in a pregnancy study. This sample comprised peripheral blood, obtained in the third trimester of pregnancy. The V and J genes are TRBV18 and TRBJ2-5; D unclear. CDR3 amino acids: CASSPLPQETQYF. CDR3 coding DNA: TGTGCCAGCTCACCACTGCCCCAGGAGACCCAGTACTTC.